Listed below are T cell receptor beta chains from one sample, sequenced in a study of neurological immune-mediated disorders. MiXCR, applied by TCRdb to the 5' RACE reads, yields one record per CDR3 protein. This table has about 48,000 distinct CDR3 sequences, around 10% appearing once. The sequenced material came from PBMCs. These receptor sequences come from a middle-aged woman with HTLV-1-associated myelopathy (HAM/TSP). Both conserved end residues are trimmed from each CDR3.

V gene: TRBV4-2; J gene: TRBJ2-5; CDR3 protein: ASSQEGSSTQETQY
V gene: TRBV7-8; J gene: TRBJ2-4; CDR3 protein: ASSFQTGETLSQNIQY
V gene: TRBV12-3/TRBV12-4; J gene: TRBJ2-3; CDR3 protein: ASSFEGTDTQY
V gene: TRBV12-3/TRBV12-4; J gene: TRBJ1-3; CDR3 protein: VSSSAGTGPSWGNTIY
V gene: TRBV29-1; J gene: TRBJ1-2; CDR3 protein: SVVDFGGGYT
V gene: TRBV9; J gene: TRBJ2-1; CDR3 protein: ASSVGPGYNEQF
V gene: TRBV5-1; J gene: TRBJ2-7; CDR3 protein: ASSFLPPGDEQY
V gene: TRBV5-1; J gene: TRBJ1-2; CDR3 protein: ASSLDEGIGGYT
V gene: TRBV3-1; J gene: TRBJ2-1; CDR3 protein: VSSFYNEQF
V gene: TRBV7-2; J gene: TRBJ2-7; CDR3 protein: ASSRTGQHEQY
V gene: TRBV2; J gene: TRBJ2-3; CDR3 protein: ASRRDSSVRSTDTQY
V gene: TRBV4-1; J gene: TRBJ1-5; CDR3 protein: ASSQVEGGGQPQH
V gene: TRBV4-1; J gene: TRBJ2-4; CDR3 protein: ASSASRGADIQY
V gene: TRBV5-1; J gene: TRBJ2-1; CDR3 protein: ASSLSPGQGFEQF
V gene: TRBV5-1; J gene: TRBJ2-1; CDR3 protein: ASSGLGGRGDENEQF
V gene: TRBV20-1; J gene: TRBJ2-7; CDR3 protein: SAGESSGVTREQY
V gene: TRBV4-1; J gene: TRBJ2-2; CDR3 protein: ASSQERTPNTGELF
V gene: TRBV28; J gene: TRBJ2-3; CDR3 protein: ASSPGTGGWSDTQY
V gene: TRBV12-3/TRBV12-4; J gene: TRBJ1-5; CDR3 protein: ASSQSQGHWNQPQH
V gene: TRBV20-1; J gene: TRBJ2-3; CDR3 protein: SAAPLRGGVSTDTQY
V gene: TRBV5-1; J gene: TRBJ2-5; CDR3 protein: ASSLDETQY
V gene: TRBV6-2/TRBV6-3; J gene: TRBJ1-5; CDR3 protein: ASRPSGEPQH
V gene: TRBV19; J gene: TRBJ2-1; CDR3 protein: ASRLAGMYNEQF
V gene: TRBV29-1; J gene: TRBJ1-6; CDR3 protein: SALSSYNSPLH
V gene: TRBV5-1; J gene: TRBJ2-5; CDR3 protein: ASSIRTSGGEETQY
V gene: TRBV9; J gene: TRBJ2-1; CDR3 protein: ASSLGTDDEQF
V gene: TRBV2; J gene: TRBJ2-3; CDR3 protein: ASSESGAGAYTQY
V gene: TRBV2; J gene: TRBJ2-7; CDR3 protein: ASRYRAGTGVPYEQY
V gene: TRBV27; J gene: TRBJ2-1; CDR3 protein: ASSPHRQGAHEQF
V gene: TRBV5-1; J gene: TRBJ2-5; CDR3 protein: ASSSGSPQGAYQETQY
V gene: TRBV7-2; J gene: TRBJ2-3; CDR3 protein: ASSNSDTQY
V gene: TRBV29-1; J gene: TRBJ1-6; CDR3 protein: SVGEQQGRDSPLH
V gene: TRBV11-1; J gene: TRBJ2-3; CDR3 protein: ASSLLDGHGTDTQY
V gene: TRBV3-1; J gene: TRBJ1-5; CDR3 protein: ASSQDSAGQPQH
V gene: TRBV5-1; J gene: TRBJ2-3; CDR3 protein: ASSRAEGAADTQY
V gene: TRBV4-2; J gene: TRBJ2-5; CDR3 protein: ASRDGTSAQETQY
V gene: TRBV12-3/TRBV12-4; J gene: TRBJ2-4; CDR3 protein: ASSLRSGGAKNIQY
V gene: TRBV30; J gene: TRBJ1-6; CDR3 protein: AWSLGGGNSPLH
V gene: TRBV29-1; J gene: TRBJ1-1; CDR3 protein: SVEDIQGPEAF
V gene: TRBV5-6; J gene: TRBJ2-7; CDR3 protein: ASRTGSSYEQY
V gene: TRBV3-1; J gene: TRBJ2-5; CDR3 protein: ASSQGVVEGPWETQY
V gene: TRBV7-9; J gene: TRBJ2-2; CDR3 protein: ASSSTWTVTTGELF
V gene: TRBV5-6; J gene: TRBJ1-2; CDR3 protein: ASSRSFDRDYGYT
V gene: TRBV28; J gene: TRBJ2-3; CDR3 protein: ASSLWTSGGKMGCS
V gene: TRBV7-2; J gene: TRBJ1-6; CDR3 protein: ASSLGGPLH
V gene: TRBV25-1; J gene: TRBJ1-6; CDR3 protein: ASSEGQGGNSPLH
V gene: TRBV12-3/TRBV12-4; J gene: TRBJ1-1; CDR3 protein: ASSLSVGTEAF
V gene: TRBV10-3; J gene: TRBJ1-6; CDR3 protein: ATRDTLNSPLH
V gene: TRBV12-3/TRBV12-4; J gene: TRBJ1-4; CDR3 protein: ASSSSVEKLF
V gene: TRBV4-1; J gene: TRBJ2-1; CDR3 protein: DSSQVRGLAGGRQQF
V gene: TRBV9; J gene: TRBJ2-1; CDR3 protein: ASSVFSGGTYNEQF